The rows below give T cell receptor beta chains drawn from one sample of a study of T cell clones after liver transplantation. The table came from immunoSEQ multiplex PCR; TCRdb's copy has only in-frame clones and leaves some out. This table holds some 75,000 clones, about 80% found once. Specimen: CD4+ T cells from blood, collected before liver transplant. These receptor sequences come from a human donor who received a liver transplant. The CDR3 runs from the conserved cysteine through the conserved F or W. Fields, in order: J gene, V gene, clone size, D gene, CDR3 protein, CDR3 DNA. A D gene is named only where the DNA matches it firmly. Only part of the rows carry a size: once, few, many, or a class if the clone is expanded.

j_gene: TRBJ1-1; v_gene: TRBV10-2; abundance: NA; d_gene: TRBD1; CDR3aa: CASSVRTGNTEAFF; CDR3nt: TGCGCCAGCAGTGTCCGGACAGGTAACACTGAAGCTTTCTTT
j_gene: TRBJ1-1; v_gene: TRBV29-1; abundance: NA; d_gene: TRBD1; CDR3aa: CSVGLRTGGTEAFF; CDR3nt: TGCAGCGTTGGCTTGAGGACAGGGGGCACTGAAGCTTTCTTT
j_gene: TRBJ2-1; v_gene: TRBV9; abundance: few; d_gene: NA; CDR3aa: CASSSDSYNEQFF; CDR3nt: TGTGCCAGCAGCTCCGACAGCTACAATGAGCAGTTCTTC
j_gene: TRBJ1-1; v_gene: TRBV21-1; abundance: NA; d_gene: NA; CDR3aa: CASSIRTGDDTEAFF; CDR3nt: TGTGCCAGCAGCATTCGGACAGGGGACGACACTGAAGCTTTCTTT
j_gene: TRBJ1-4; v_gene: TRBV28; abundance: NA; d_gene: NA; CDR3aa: CASSENNEKLFF; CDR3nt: TGTGCCAGCAGTGAAAATAATGAAAAACTGTTTTTT
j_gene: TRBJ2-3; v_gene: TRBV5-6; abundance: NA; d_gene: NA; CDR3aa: CASSSSTDTQYF; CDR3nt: TGTGCCAGCAGCTCAAGCACAGATACGCAGTATTTT
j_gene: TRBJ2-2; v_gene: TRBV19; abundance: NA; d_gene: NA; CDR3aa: CASNRIPGELFF; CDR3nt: TGTGCCAGTAATCGAATCCCCGGGGAGCTGTTTTTT
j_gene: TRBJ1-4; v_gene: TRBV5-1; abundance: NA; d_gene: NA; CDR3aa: CASSFLTGSADEKLFF; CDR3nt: TGCGCCAGCAGCTTCTTAACAGGGAGTGCGGACGAAAAACTGTTTTTT
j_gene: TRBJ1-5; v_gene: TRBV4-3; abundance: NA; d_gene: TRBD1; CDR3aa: CASSLRQGGQPQHF; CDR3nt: TGCGCCAGCAGCCTTCGACAGGGAGGGCAGCCCCAGCATTTT
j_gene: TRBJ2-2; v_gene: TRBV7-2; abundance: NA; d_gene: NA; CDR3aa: CASSLEHPNTGELFF; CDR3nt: TGTGCCAGCAGCTTAGAACACCCTAACACCGGGGAGCTGTTTTTT
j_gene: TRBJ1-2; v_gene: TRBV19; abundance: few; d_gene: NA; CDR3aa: CASEDVGGDYGYTF; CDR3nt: TGTGCCAGTGAGGACGTTGGGGGTGACTATGGCTACACCTTC
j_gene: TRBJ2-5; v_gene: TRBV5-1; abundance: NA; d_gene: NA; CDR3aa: CASSLQGPEETQYF; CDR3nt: TGCGCCAGCAGCTTACAGGGACCAGAAGAGACCCAGTACTTC
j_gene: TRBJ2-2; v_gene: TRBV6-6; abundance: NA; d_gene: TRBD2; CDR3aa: CASSPLAGGNTGELFF; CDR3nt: TGTGCCAGCAGCCCACTAGCGGGAGGGAACACCGGGGAGCTGTTTTTT
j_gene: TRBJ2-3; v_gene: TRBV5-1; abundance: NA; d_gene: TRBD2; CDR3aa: CASSLASGDTQYF; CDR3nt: TGCGCCAGCAGCCTCGCTAGCGGGGATACGCAGTATTTT
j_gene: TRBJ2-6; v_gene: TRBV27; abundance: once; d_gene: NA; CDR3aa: CASSLNSGDSGANVLTF; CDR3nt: TGTGCCAGCAGTTTAAATTCAGGGGACTCTGGGGCCAACGTCCTGACTTTC
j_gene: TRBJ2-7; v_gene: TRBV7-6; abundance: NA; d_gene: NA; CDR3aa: CASSLAGVSGEQYF; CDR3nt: TGTGCCAGCAGCTTAGCGGGAGTATCGGGCGAGCAGTACTTC
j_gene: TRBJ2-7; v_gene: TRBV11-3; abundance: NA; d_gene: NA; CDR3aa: CASSLGTSNVDEQYF; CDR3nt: TGTGCCAGCAGCTTGGGCACTAGTAATGTGGACGAGCAGTACTTC
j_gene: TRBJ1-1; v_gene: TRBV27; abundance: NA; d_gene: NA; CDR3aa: CASAPRTANTEAFF; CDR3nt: TGTGCCAGCGCCCCTAGGACAGCGAACACTGAAGCTTTCTTT
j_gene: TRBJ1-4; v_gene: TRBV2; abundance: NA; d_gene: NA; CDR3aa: CASSRDIATNEKLFF; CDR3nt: TGTGCCAGCAGTAGAGACATAGCAACTAATGAAAAACTGTTTTTT
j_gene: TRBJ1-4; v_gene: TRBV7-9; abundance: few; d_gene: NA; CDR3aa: CASSLQSGGNEKLFF; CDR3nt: TGTGCCAGCAGCTTGCAATCCGGGGGGAATGAAAAACTGTTTTTT
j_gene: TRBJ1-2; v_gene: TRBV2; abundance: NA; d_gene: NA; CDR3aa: CASSENSGDYSDGYTF; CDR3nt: TGTGCCAGCAGTGAAAATAGTGGGGACTACTCGGATGGCTACACCTTC
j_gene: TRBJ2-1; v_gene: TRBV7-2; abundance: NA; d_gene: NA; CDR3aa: CASSSWADNEQFF; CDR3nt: TGTGCCAGCAGCTCCTGGGCCGACAATGAGCAGTTCTTC
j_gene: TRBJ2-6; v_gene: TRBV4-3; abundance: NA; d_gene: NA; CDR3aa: CASSPRTVGANVLTF; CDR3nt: TGCGCCAGCAGCCCGAGGACAGTTGGGGCCAACGTCCTGACTTTC